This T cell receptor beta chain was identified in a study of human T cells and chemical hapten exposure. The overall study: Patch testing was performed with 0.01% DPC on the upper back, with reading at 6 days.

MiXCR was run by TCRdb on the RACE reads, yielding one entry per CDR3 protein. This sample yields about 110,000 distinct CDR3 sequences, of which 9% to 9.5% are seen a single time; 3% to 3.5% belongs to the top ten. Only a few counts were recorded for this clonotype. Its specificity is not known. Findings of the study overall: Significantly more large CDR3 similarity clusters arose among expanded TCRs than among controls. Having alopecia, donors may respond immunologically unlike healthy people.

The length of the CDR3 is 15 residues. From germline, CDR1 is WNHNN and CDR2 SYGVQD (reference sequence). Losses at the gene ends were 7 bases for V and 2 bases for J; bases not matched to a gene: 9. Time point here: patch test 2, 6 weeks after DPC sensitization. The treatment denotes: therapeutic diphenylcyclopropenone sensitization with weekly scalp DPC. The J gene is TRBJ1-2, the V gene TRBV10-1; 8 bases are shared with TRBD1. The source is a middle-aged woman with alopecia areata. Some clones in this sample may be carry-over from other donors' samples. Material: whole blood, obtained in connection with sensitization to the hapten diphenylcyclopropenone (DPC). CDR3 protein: CASKLTGDSNYGYTF. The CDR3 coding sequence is TGCGCCAGCAAACTGACAGGGGACTCCAACTATGGCTACACCTTC.